One and the same sample provided the 18 T cell receptor beta chains below, sequenced in a study of cytomegalovirus exposure and HLA in healthy donors. PCR amplification relied on 60 Vbeta primers (plus 13 Jbeta primers). Some clones are missing from TCRdb's copy, which holds only in-frame ones; the method was immunoSEQ multiplex PCR. The table records 310,000 or so clones, approximately 90% of them present only once. Sequenced: PBMCs. These receptors all stem from a woman under 30 in good health and CMV-seronegative.

CDR3 bases: TGTGCCAGCAGCCCCCATTCAGGGGGCACGAACACCGGGGAGCTGTTTTTT. Translating gives CASSPHSGGTNTGELFF. The chain carries TRBV9 and TRBJ2-2, with 8 bases identical to TRBD1. The CDR3 runs to 17 residues. Trimming at V came to 4 bases and at J to 0 bases, leaving 8 bases not matched to a gene. Germline assignment: CDR1 SGDLS and CDR2 YYNGEE.

CDR3 DNA: TGTGCCAGCAGCGGACAGGGAAGTACAGATACGCAGTATTTT. Protein product: CASSGQGSTDTQYF. The chain recombines TRBV11-2 with TRBJ2-3, with TRBD1 matching over 8 bases. CDR1 and CDR2 from the germline V gene are SGHAT and FQNNGV. The CDR3 totals 14 residues. V trimming: 5 bases; J trimming: 3 bases; junction bases outside the gene matches: 4.

The rearrangement links TRBV5-1 to TRBJ2-1; 7 nucleotides line up with TRBD2. Trimming at V came to 5 bases and at J to 5 bases, leaving 7 bases not matched to a gene. The CDR3 extends over 14 amino acids. The germline gives CDR1 SGHRS, CDR2 YFSETQ. CDR3 sequence reads: CASRGGSQNNEQFF. The CDR3 DNA follows: TGCGCCAGCAGGGGAGGGTCCCAGAACAATGAGCAGTTCTTC.

The V gene is TRBV19, the J gene TRBJ2-3, with 11 bases lining up with TRBD1. Per the germline V gene, CDR1 is LNHDA and CDR2 is SQIVND (reference sequence). Germline trimming cut 8 bases from V and 5 bases from J; bases unmatched to any gene: 6. This CDR3 region has 14 residues. CDR3: CASGGQGALDTQYF. CDR3 sequence (DNA): TGTGCCAGTGGCGGACAGGGGGCGTTAGATACGCAGTATTTT.

The DNA of the CDR3 is TGTGCCAGTAGTTCTCACTCCACAGATACGCAGTATTTT. Its protein is CASSSHSTDTQYF. The genes are TRBV19 and TRBJ2-3; D is undetermined. This CDR3 is built from 13 residues. Trimming left V 5 bases short and J 2 bases short, with 8 bases between. CDR1 and CDR2 (germline): LNHDA, SQIVND (reference sequence).

This clone showed up just once. The chain recombines TRBV4-2 with TRBJ2-1, with a possible D match to TRBD1 (5 bases). CDR1 is LGHNA, CDR2 YNFKEQ, per germline. This CDR3 comprises 16 residues. Trimming took 4 bases from V and 7 from J, leaving 20 bases between them. The CDR3 loop reads CASSPPGPRQWNEQFF. The CDR3 DNA is TGTGCCAGCAGCCCCCCGGGTCCGAGACAGTGGAATGAGCAGTTCTTC.

The chain uses TRBV15 and TRBJ2-5, with D possibly TRBD1 on 5 matching bases. Per the germline V gene, CDR1 is LNHNV and CDR2 is YYDKDF (reference sequence). With 5 bases removed from V and 5 bases from J, the gap between germline ends came to 18 bases. The CDR3 covers 15 residues. CDR3 region: CATSRPWGPRETQYF. The CDR3 nucleotides are TGTGCCACCAGCCGTCCTTGGGGCCCGCGGGAGACCCAGTACTTC.

V is TRBV7-8 and J is TRBJ2-3, with 10 bases lining up with TRBD2. The CDR3 sequence is 16 residues long. V shed 5 bases, J shed 6 bases, and the junction held 11 bases outside the gene matches. Looked up from germline, CDR1 is SGHVS and CDR2 is FQNEAQ. The CDR3 DNA is TGTGCCAGCAGCGAAGGACTAGCGGATTTAGCTGATACGCAGTATTTT. Its translation is CASSEGLADLADTQYF.

The V call is TRBV12-5, the J call TRBJ2-3; D is undetermined. Trimming stripped 5 bases from V and 2 bases from J, with 8 bases between. The CDR3 is 13 amino acids. Germline loops: CDR1 LGHNT, CDR2 FRNRAP. The CDR3 DNA is TGTGCTAGTGGTCCGACTCCCACAGATACGCAGTATTTT. It encodes CASGPTPTDTQYF.

V and J are TRBV6-1 and TRBJ1-5, with 7 positions matching TRBD1. Trimming took 4 bases from V and 2 from J; bases not matched to a gene: 8. The CDR3 length is 16 residues. Germline CDR1 and CDR2: MNHNS and SASEGT. CDR3 coding DNA: TGTGCCAGCAGTGTGGGGCAGGGGGGTGGCAATCAGCCCCAGCATTTT. Its translation is CASSVGQGGGNQPQHF.

CDR3 DNA: TGCGCCAGCAGCCAAGTTCTCAGGGAAGGAAACACCATATATTTT. Its protein is CASSQVLREGNTIYF. The V call is TRBV4-1, the J call TRBJ1-3; perhaps TRBD1 as D (5 bases). V was cut by 1 base and J by 4 bases, with 11 bases left in between. The CDR3 has 15 amino acids. The germline V gene encodes CDR1 MGHRA and CDR2 YSYEKL.

The V call is TRBV7-8, the J call TRBJ1-3; possible D gene TRBD1, 6 bases. Germline V gene sequence: CDR1 SGHVS, CDR2 FQNEAQ. CDR3 size: 13 residues. Trimming left V 1 base short and J 8 bases short, with 9 bases between. The CDR3 region has the DNA TGTGCCAGCAGCTTAGAACAGGGATACACCATATATTTT. As protein: CASSLEQGYTIYF.

Only a few counts were recorded for this clone. This chain links TRBV6-1 with TRBJ1-5, with 8 positions matching TRBD1. Germline assignment: CDR1 MNHNS and CDR2 SASEGT. This CDR3 contains 14 residues. The V gene end was trimmed by 10 bases and the J gene end by 0 bases; junction bases not matched to a gene: 5. The CDR3 is CATRQGLSNQPQHF. Here the CDR3 DNA reads TGTGCCACCCGACAGGGGCTTAGCAATCAGCCCCAGCATTTT.

This chain uses TRBV9 with TRBJ2-3; TRBD2 matches 10 bases. Trimming took 5 bases from V and 3 from J; bases not matched to a gene: 9. The CDR3 is 16 amino acids. CDR1 and CDR2 (germline): SGDLS, YYNGEE. CDR3 in DNA: TGTGCCAGCAGTCAAACCGGGACTAGCGAGACAGATACGCAGTATTTT. Its translation is CASSQTGTSETDTQYF.

The chain carries TRBV7-7 and TRBJ2-5; 9 positions agree with TRBD1. The CDR3 consists of 14 residues. The germline CDR1 and CDR2 sequences are SSHAT and FNYEAQ (reference sequence). Germline trimming cut 5 bases from V and 5 bases from J; bases unmatched to any gene: 6. CDR3 in DNA: TGTGCCAGCAGCCAAGACAGGGGGATGGAGACCCAGTACTTC. Its protein is CASSQDRGMETQYF.

Comment on this clone: A junction boundary mismatches the germline segment, possibly from a read error. The chain recombines TRBV7-9 with TRBJ2-7; the D gene is possibly TRBD1 (6 bases). This CDR3 has 14 amino acids. Per the germline V gene, CDR1 is SEHNR and CDR2 is FQNEAQ (reference sequence). CDR3 residues: CSSSLNPRGYEQYF. The CDR3 DNA reads as TGTTCCAGCAGCTTAAACCCCAGGGGCTACGAGCAGTACTTC.

The rearrangement links TRBV27 to TRBJ2-1; weak D call: TRBD2 (6 bases). The germline gives CDR1 MNHEY, CDR2 SMNVEV (reference sequence). The CDR3 is 15 residues long. Trimming removed 7 bases from V and 0 bases from J, with 13 bases in between. The CDR3, as DNA: TGTGCCAGCACCACGGGACTCCCCTCCTACAATGAGCAGTTCTTC. Translation: CASTTGLPSYNEQFF.

The chain employs TRBV18 and TRBJ1-5, with 8 bases identical to TRBD1. V trimming: 5 bases; J trimming: 6 bases; junction bases outside the gene matches: 9. The CDR3 covers 15 residues. In germline, CDR1 is KGHSH, CDR2 LQKENI. The CDR3 DNA reads TGTGCCAGCTCATCCTACACAGGGGGTCCTCAGCCCCAGCATTTT. Translated: CASSSYTGGPQPQHF.